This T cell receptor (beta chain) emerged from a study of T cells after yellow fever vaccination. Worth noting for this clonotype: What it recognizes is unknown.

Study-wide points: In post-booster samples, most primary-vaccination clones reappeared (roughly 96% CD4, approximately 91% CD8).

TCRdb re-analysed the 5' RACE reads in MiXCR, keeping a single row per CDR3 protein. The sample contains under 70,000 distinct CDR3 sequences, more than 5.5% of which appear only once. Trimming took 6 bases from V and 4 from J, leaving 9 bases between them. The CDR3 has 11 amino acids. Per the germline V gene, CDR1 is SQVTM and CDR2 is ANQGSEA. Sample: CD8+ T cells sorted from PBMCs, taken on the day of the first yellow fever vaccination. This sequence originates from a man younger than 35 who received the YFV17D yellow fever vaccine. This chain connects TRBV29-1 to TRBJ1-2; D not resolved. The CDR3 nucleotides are TGCAGCGTCGTGTACAGCTATGGCTACACCTTC. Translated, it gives CSVVYSYGYTF.